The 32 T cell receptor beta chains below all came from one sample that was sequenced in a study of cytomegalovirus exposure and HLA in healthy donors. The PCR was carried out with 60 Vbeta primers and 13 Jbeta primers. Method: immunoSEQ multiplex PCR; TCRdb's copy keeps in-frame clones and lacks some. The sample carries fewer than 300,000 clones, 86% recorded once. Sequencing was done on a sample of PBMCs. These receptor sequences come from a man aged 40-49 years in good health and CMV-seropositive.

CDR3 bases: TGTGCCAGTACACACGGGACAGCGGATGGCTACACCTTC. Protein: CASTHGTADGYTF. The J gene is TRBJ1-2, the V gene TRBV19; 7 nucleotides agree with TRBD1. Germline V gene data show CDR1 as LNHDA and CDR2 as SQIVND (reference sequence). The length of the CDR3 is 13 residues. Trimming took 7 bases from V and 6 from J; bases not matched to a gene: 8.

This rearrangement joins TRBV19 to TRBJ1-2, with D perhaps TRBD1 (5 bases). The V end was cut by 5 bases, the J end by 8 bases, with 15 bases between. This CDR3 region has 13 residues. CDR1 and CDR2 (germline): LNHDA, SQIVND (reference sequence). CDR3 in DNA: TGTGCCAGTAGTCCCCAGGGCTCGAGCGGCTACACCTTC. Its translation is CASSPQGSSGYTF.

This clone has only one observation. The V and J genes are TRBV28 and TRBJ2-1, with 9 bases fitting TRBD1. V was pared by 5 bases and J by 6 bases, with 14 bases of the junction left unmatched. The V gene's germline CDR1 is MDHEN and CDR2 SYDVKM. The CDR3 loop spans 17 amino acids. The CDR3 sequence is CASSPRDRASLGNEQFF. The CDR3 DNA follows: TGTGCCAGCAGTCCTAGGGACAGGGCATCTTTGGGCAATGAGCAGTTCTTC.

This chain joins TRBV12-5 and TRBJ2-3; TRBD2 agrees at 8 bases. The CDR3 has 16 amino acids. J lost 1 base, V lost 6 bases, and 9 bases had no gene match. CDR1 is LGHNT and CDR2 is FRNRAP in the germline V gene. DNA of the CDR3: TGTGCTAGTGGCCGAACTAGCGGCGAGGGCACAGATACGCAGTATTTT. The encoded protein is CASGRTSGEGTDTQYF. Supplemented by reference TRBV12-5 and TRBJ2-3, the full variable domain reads DARVTQTPRHKVTEMGQEVTMRCQPILGHNTVFWYRQTMMQGLELLAYFRNRAPLDDSGMPKDRFSAEMPDATLATLKIQPSEPRDSAVYFCASGRTSGEGTDTQYFGPGTRLTVL.

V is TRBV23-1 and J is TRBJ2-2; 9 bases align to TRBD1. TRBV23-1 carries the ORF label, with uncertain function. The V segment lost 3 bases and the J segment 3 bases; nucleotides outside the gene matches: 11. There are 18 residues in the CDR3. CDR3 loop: CASSHYRDRERDTGELFF. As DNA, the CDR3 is TGCGCCAGCAGTCACTACCGGGACAGGGAAAGAGACACCGGGGAGCTGTTTTTT.

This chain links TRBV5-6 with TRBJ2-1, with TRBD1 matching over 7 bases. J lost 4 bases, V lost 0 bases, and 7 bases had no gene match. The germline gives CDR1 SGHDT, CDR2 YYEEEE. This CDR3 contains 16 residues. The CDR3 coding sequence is TGTGCCAGCAGCTTGGAGGGGGCCGGATTTTACAATGAGCAGTTCTTC. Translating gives CASSLEGAGFYNEQFF.

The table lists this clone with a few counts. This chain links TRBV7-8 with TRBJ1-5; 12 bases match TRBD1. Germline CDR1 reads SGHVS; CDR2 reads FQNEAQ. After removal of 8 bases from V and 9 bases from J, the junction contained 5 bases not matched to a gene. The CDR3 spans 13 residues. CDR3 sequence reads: CASGGTGGLPQHF. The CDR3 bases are TGTGCCAGCGGGGGGACAGGGGGCCTGCCCCAGCATTTT.

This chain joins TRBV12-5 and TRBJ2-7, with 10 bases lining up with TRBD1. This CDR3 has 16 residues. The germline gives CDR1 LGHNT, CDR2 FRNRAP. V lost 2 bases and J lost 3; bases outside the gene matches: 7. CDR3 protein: CASGLQTGGEIYEQYF. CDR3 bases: TGTGCTAGTGGTTTGCAGACAGGGGGCGAAATCTACGAGCAGTACTTC.

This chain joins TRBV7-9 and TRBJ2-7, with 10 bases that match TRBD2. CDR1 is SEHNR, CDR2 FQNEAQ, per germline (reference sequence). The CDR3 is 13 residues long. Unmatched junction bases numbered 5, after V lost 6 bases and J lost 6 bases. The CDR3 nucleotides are TGTGCCAGCAGGGCTAGCGGGAGCCTCGAGCAGTACTTC. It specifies CASRASGSLEQYF.

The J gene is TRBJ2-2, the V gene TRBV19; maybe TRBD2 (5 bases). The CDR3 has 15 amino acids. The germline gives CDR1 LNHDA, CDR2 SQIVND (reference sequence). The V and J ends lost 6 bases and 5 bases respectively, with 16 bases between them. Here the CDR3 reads CASRGLLGDTGELFF. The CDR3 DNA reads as TGTGCCAGTAGAGGACTCCTTGGAGATACCGGGGAGCTGTTTTTT.

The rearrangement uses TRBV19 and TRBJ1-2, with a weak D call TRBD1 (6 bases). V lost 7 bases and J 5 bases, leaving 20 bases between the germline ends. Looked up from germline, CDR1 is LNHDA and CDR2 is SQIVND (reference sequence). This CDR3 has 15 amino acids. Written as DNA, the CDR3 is TGTGCCAGTACTCCCCGCCCTGACAGGCCGTATGGCTACACCTTC. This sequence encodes CASTPRPDRPYGYTF.

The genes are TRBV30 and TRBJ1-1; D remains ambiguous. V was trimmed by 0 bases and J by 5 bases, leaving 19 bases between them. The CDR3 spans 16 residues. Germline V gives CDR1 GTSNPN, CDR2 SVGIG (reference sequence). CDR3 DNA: TGTGCCTGGAGTGTTGTCGGGAAGGTCCCGGGGACTGAAGCTTTCTTT. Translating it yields CAWSVVGKVPGTEAFF.

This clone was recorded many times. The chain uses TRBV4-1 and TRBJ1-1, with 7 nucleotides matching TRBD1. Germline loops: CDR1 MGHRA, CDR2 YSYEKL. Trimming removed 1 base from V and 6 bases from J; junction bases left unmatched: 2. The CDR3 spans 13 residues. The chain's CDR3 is CASSQVGGPEAFF. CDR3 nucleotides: TGCGCCAGCAGCCAAGTAGGGGGCCCTGAAGCTTTCTTT.

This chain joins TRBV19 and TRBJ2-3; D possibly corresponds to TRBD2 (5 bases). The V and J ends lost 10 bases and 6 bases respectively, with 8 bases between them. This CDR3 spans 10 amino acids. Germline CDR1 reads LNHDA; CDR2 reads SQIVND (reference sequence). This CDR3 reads CAIGGDTQYF. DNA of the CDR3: TGTGCCATCGGCGGGGATACGCAGTATTTT.

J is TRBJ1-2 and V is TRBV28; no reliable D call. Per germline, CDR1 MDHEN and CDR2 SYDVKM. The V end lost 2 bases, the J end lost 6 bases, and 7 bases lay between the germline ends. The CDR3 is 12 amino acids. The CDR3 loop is CASSLIGDGYTF. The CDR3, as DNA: TGTGCCAGCAGTTTAATCGGGGATGGCTACACCTTC.

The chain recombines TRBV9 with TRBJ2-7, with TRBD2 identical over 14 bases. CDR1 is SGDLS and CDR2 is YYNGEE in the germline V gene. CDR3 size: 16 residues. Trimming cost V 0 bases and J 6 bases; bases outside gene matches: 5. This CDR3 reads CASSVEGLAGESEQYF. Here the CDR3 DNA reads TGTGCCAGCAGCGTAGAGGGACTAGCGGGAGAAAGCGAGCAGTACTTC.

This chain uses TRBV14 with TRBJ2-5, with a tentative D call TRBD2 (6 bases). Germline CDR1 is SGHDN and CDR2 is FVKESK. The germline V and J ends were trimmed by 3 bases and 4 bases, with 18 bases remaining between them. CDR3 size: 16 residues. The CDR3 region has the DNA TGTGCCAGCAGCCAGGTCTACGGGAGTGGAGGAGAGACCCAGTACTTC. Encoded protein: CASSQVYGSGGETQYF.

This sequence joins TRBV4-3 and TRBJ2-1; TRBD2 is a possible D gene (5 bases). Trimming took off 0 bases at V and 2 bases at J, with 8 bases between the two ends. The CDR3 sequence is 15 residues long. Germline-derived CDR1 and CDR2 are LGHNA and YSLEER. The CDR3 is CASSQELATYNEQFF. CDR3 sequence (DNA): TGCGCCAGCAGCCAAGAGCTAGCCACCTACAATGAGCAGTTCTTC.

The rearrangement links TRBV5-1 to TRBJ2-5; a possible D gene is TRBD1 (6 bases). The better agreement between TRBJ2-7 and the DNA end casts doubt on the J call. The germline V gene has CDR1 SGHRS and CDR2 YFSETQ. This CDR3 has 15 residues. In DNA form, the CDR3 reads TGCGCCAGCAGCTTGGGGCAACAGGGCACCTACGAGCAGTACTTC. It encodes CASSLGQQGTYEQYF.

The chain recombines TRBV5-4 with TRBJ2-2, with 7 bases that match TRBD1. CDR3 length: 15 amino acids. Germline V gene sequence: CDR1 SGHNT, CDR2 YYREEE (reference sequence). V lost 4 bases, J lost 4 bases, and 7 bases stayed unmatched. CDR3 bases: TGTGCCAGCAGCCGAGGGGGCGAGATCACCGGGGAGCTGTTTTTT. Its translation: CASSRGGEITGELFF.

The CDR3 here is CASSSTGGADYGYTF. The CDR3 region has the DNA TGTGCCAGCAGCTCAACAGGGGGCGCTGACTATGGCTACACCTTC. V usage is TRBV7-9 and J usage is TRBJ1-2; 9 nucleotides align to TRBD1. CDR3 length: 15 amino acids. The V segment lost 4 bases and the J segment 3 bases; nucleotides outside the gene matches: 6. Germline-derived CDR1 and CDR2 are SEHNR and FQNEAQ (reference sequence).

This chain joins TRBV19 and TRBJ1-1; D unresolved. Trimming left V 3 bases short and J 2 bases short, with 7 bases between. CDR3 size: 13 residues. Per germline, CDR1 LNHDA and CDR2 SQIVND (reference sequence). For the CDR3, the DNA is TGTGCCAGTAGTATGGGGAGCAACACTGAAGCTTTCTTT. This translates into CASSMGSNTEAFF.

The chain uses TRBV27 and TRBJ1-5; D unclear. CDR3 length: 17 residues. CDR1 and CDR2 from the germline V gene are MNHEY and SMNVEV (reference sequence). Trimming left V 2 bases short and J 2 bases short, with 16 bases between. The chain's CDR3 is CASSLARDSGGNQPQHF. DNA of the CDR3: TGTGCCAGCAGTTTAGCTAGAGATTCCGGTGGCAATCAGCCCCAGCATTTT.

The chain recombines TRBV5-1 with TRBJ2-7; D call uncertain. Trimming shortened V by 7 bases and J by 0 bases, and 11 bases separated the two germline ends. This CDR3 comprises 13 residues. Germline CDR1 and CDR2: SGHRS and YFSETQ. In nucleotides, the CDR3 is TGCGCCAGCCGTGGGCAGAGCTCCTACGAGCAGTACTTC. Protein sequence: CASRGQSSYEQYF.

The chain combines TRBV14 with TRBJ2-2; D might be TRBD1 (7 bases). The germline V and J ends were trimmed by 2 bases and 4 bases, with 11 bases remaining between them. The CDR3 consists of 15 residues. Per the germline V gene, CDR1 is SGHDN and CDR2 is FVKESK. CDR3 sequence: CASSQTGDSTGELFF. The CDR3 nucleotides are TGTGCCAGCAGCCAAACAGGGGACTCCACCGGGGAGCTGTTTTTT.

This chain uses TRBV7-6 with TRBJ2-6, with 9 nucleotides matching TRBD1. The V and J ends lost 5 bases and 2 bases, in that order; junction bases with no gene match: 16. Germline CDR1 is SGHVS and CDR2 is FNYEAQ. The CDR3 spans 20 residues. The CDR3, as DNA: TGTGCCAGCAGCCCCGGACAGGGGACGGCTTCCGGTCCTGGGGCCAACGTCCTGACTTTC. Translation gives CASSPGQGTASGPGANVLTF.

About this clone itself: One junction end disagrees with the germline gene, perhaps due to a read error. CDR3 DNA: TGTTCCAGCAGCTTATTGCAGGGGGACGGAAAACTGTTTTTT. Translating gives CSSSLLQGDGKLFF. The chain couples TRBV7-9 to TRBJ1-4, with 7 bases lining up with TRBD1. CDR1 and CDR2 from the germline V gene are SEHNR and FQNEAQ (reference sequence). The CDR3 spans 14 residues.

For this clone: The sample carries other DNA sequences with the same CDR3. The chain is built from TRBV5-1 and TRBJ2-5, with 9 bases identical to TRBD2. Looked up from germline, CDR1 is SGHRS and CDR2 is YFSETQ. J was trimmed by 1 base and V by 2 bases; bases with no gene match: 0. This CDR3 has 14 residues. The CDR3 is CASSFSGGQETQYF. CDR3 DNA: TGCGCCAGCAGCTTTAGCGGGGGCCAAGAGACCCAGTACTTC.

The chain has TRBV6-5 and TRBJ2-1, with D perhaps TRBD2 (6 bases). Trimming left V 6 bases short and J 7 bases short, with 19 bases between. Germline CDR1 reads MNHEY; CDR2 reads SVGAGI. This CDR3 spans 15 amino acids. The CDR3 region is CASRDPGGALNEQFF. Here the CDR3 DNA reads TGTGCCAGCAGAGACCCCGGGGGAGCGTTAAATGAGCAGTTCTTC.

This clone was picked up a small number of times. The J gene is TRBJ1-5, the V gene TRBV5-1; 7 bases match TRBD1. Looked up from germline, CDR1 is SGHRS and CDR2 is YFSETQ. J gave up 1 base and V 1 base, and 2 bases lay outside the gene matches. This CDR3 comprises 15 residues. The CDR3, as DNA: TGCGCCAGCAGCTTGACAGGGGAGAGCAATCAGCCCCAGCATTTT. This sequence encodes CASSLTGESNQPQHF.

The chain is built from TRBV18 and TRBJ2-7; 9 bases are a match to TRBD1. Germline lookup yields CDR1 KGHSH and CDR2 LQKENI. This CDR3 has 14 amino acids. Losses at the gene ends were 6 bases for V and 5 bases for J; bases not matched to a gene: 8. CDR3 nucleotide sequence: TGTGCCAGCTCTGCCGGGACAGGGTACCACGAGCAGTACTTC. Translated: CASSAGTGYHEQYF.

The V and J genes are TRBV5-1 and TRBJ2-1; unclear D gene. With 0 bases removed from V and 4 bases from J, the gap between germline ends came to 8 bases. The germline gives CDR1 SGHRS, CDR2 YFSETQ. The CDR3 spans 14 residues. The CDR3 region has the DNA TGCGCCAGCAGCTTGGACTCGTCGTACAATGAGCAGTTCTTC. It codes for CASSLDSSYNEQFF. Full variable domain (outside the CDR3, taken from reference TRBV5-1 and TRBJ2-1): KAGVTQTPRYLIKTRGQQVTLSCSPISGHRSVSWYQQTPGQGLQFLFEYFSETQRNKGNFPGRFSGRQFSNSRSEMNVSTLELGDSALYLCASSLDSSYNEQFFGPGTRLTVL.